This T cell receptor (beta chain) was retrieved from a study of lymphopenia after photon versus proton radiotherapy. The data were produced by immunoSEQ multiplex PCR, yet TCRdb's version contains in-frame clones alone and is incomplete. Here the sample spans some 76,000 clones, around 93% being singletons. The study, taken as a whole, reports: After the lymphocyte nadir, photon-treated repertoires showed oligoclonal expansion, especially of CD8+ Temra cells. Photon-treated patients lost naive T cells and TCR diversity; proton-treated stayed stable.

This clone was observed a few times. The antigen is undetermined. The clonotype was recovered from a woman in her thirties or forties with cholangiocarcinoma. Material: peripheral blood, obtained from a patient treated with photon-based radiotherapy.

The CDR3 coding sequence is TGTGCCAGCAGTGAGGCCGGACAGTTACCCCTCCACTTT. This encodes CASSEAGQLPLHF. This rearrangement joins TRBV2 to TRBJ1-6; D might be TRBD1 (6 bases). This CDR3 spans 13 amino acids. V lost 3 bases, J lost 12 bases, and 12 bases lay in between. Germline CDR1 reads SNHLY; CDR2 reads FYNNEI.